There are a few counts of the clone carrying this TCR beta chain. This specimen comes from a study of CD8 T cells in ankylosing spondylitis. Germline lookup yields CDR1 GTSNPN and CDR2 SVGIG (reference sequence). CDR3 length: 13 amino acids. V dropped 5 bases and J dropped 5 bases, with 12 bases sitting between them. One entry per CDR3 protein results from TCRdb running MiXCR on the 5' RACE reads. Here the sample spans some 130,000 distinct CDR3 sequences, about 7.3% being singletons. This rearrangement joins TRBV30 to TRBJ1-4, with D tentatively TRBD1 (6 bases). Sequencing used blood, either unsorted or a sorted T cell fraction (not recorded which). The sequence was collected from a female donor with ankylosing spondylitis or in good health (not recorded which). Here the CDR3 reads CAWDRGANEKLFF. CDR3 sequence (DNA): TGTGCCTGGGACCGGGGGGCAAATGAAAAACTGTTTTTT.